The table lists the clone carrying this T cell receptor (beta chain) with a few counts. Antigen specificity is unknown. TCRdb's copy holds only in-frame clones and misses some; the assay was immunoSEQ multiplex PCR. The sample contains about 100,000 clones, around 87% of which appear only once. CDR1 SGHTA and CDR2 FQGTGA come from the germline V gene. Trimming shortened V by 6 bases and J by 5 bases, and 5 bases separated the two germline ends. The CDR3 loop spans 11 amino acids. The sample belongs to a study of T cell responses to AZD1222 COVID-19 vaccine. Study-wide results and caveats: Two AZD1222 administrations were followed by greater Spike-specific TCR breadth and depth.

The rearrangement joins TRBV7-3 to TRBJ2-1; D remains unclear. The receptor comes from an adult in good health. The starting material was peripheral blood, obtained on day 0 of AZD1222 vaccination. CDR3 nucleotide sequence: TGTGCCAGCAGTAAAAACAATGAGCAGTTCTTC. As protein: CASSKNNEQFF.